This record covers a single T cell receptor beta chain. The data were taken from a study of shared clonotypes between healthy human individuals. Terminally differentiated effector memory CD45RA+ cells were excluded by CCR7 positive selection of CD45RO-negative cells. V lost 2 bases and J lost 6, with 5 bases in between. Germline CDR1 and CDR2: SNHLY and FYNNEI. The length of the CDR3 is 12 residues. In replicate PCRs of sorted subsets, approximately 210 ng DNA, tens of thousands of T cell genomes, was used. Under the authors' procedure: Filtering differed, since immunoSEQ gave only junction sequences and no quality scores. Data came from immunoSEQ multiplex PCR; TCRdb stores just in-frame clones and leaves some out. The V and J calls and clone size were taken over from that table, and D and trimming were inferred from the DNA. Altogether roughly 650,000 clones are present, approximately 96% being singletons, with the ten largest covering roughly 0.12%.

This chain links TRBV2 with TRBJ2-1, with unresolved D. Sequencing used naive CD8+ T cells sorted from blood. The source is a young woman in good health. In DNA form, the CDR3 reads TGTGCCAGCAGTGAATTGTTCAATGAGCAGTTCTTC. Amino acids: CASSELFNEQFF.